One sample yielded the 8 T cell receptor beta chains listed below, sequenced in a study of breast tumors, draining lymph nodes, adjacent tissues. The lymph nodes were axillary draining lymph nodes from breast cancer patients. TCRdb ran MiXCR on the multiplex PCR reads and lists one entry per CDR3 protein. Here the sample spans more than 80,000 distinct CDR3 sequences, less than 40% being singletons. Sequencing was carried out using axillary lymph node tissue. These receptor sequences come from a female donor with breast cancer. Some clones in this sample may be carry-over from other donors' samples.

This clonotype came up a few times. This sequence may be a read error, since a much larger clone differs from it by one base. The V and J genes are TRBV5-4 and TRBJ1-5; TRBD1 aligns across 7 bases. Per the germline V gene, CDR1 is SGHNT and CDR2 is YYREEE (reference sequence). V gave up 2 bases and J gave up 3 bases; unmatched junction bases: 2. CDR3 size: 14 residues. The CDR3 coding sequence is TGTGCCAGCAGCTTACAGGGGACCAATCAGCCCCAGCATTTT. Protein sequence: CASSLQGTNQPQHF.

The table lists this clonotype with many counts. J is TRBJ1-2 and V is TRBV20-1; 7 bases align to TRBD1. Looked up from germline, CDR1 is DFQATT and CDR2 is SNEGSKA (reference sequence). The CDR3 runs 13 residues. Germline trimming cut 3 bases from V and 2 bases from J; bases unmatched to any gene: 3. Here the CDR3 reads CSASQQGNYGYTF. CDR3 nucleotide sequence: TGCAGTGCTAGTCAACAGGGGAACTATGGCTACACCTTC.

Of note for this clonotype: As the CDR3 is not closed by the conserved phenylalanine or tryptophan, this likely results from a read error. CDR3 nucleotides: TGTGCCAGCAGCGTCCCAGAGCCCTACACCGGGGAGCTGTTTTGT. Residues: CASSVPEPYTGELFC. This chain joins TRBV9 and TRBJ2-2; D call uncertain. The CDR3 is 15 residues long. Germline V CDR1 and CDR2: SGDLS, YYNGEE. V was clipped by 2 bases and J by 3 bases, with 11 bases between them.

CDR3 bases: TGTGCCAGCAGTGAATCGGGGACAGTTTATGGCTACACCTTC. Amino acid sequence: CASSESGTVYGYTF. This chain links TRBV2 with TRBJ1-2, with 7 bases matching TRBD1. This CDR3 region has 14 residues. J gave up 5 bases and V 2 bases, and 5 bases lay outside the gene matches. In germline, CDR1 is SNHLY, CDR2 FYNNEI.

This clonotype was detected ten times or more. This may be a read error, as it is one base from a much larger clone. The chain links TRBV20-1 to TRBJ2-5, with a tentative D call TRBD2 (6 bases). CDR1 is DFQATT, CDR2 SNEGSKA, per germline (reference sequence). The V end lost 1 base, the J end lost 13 bases, and 16 bases lay between the germline ends. The CDR3 totals 12 residues. CDR3 nucleotide sequence: TGCAGTGCTAGAGGAGGCCGGAGGGCCCCGTACTTC. Residues: CSARGGRRAPYF.

This clonotype turned up a few times. This may stem from a read error, because a much larger clone lies one nucleotide away. The V and J genes are TRBV6-6 and TRBJ2-1; 8 bases map to TRBD2. Per germline, CDR1 MNHNY and CDR2 SVGAGI (reference sequence). Trimming at V came to 7 bases and at J to 4 bases, leaving 24 bases not matched to a gene. CDR3 length equals 20 residues. CDR3 nucleotides: TGTGCCAGCACCGGGAAGGGTGCGGGGGGTGTATCCATTTCATACAATGAGCAGTTCTTC. Translation gives CASTGKGAGGVSISYNEQFF.

This clonotype came up many times. The V call is TRBV5-6, the J call TRBJ2-1, with D hard to call. Trimming pared 0 bases from V and 0 bases from J, leaving 4 bases between. This CDR3 contains 14 residues. Germline CDR1 and CDR2: SGHDT and YYEEEE. The CDR3 sequence: CASSLGGSYNEQFF. The CDR3 nucleotides read TGTGCCAGCAGCTTGGGGGGCTCCTACAATGAGCAGTTCTTC.

Remarks on this clonotype: A much more abundant neighbour one base away suggests this may be a read error. The chain recombines TRBV27 with TRBJ2-3, with TRBD1 matching 8 bases. In germline, CDR1 is MNHEY, CDR2 SMNVEV (reference sequence). The CDR3 length is 13 residues. Unmatched junction bases numbered 6, after V lost 3 bases and J lost 10 bases. CDR3 amino acids: CASSLVTGVAQYF. The CDR3 coding sequence is TGTGCCAGCAGTTTGGTGACAGGGGTTGCGCAGTATTTT.